These 29 T cell receptor beta chains share one sample of origin, sequenced in a study of long-term antiretroviral therapy in people with HIV. Survey-level immunoSEQ v3.0 assays were run. Repertoires were generated with immunoSEQ multiplex PCR, while TCRdb's copy carries only in-frame clones and drops some. Seen here are 35,000 to 45,000 clones, about 88% observed once, and the top ten hold 3.5% to 5%. The material was unsorted PBMCs, obtained just before starting antiretroviral therapy. The source of these receptors is a woman aged 18-29 years with HIV.

The chain is built from TRBV19 and TRBJ1-5; TRBD1 aligns across 9 bases. In germline, CDR1 is LNHDA, CDR2 SQIVND (reference sequence). V shed 4 bases, J shed 0 bases, and the junction held 13 bases outside the gene matches. The length of the CDR3 is 19 residues. The CDR3 nucleotides read TGTGCCAGTAGTACCCTACCGGGACAGGGTTCTTATAGCAATCAGCCCCAGCATTTT. Its translation: CASSTLPGQGSYSNQPQHF. Full variable domain (outside the CDR3, taken from reference TRBV19 and TRBJ1-5): DGGITQSPKYLFRKEGQNVTLSCEQNLNHDAMYWYRQDPGQGLRLIYYSQIVNDFQKGDIAEGYSVSREKKESFPLTVTSAQKNPTAFYLCASSTLPGQGSYSNQPQHFGDGTRLSIL.

This chain links TRBV27 with TRBJ2-5; D gene ambiguous. Per germline, CDR1 MNHEY and CDR2 SMNVEV (reference sequence). The CDR3 has 12 amino acids. Trimming removed 4 bases at V and 2 bases at J, with 5 bases between. CDR3 in DNA: TGTGCCAGCAGTTCCAGGCAAGAGACCCAGTACTTC. It specifies CASSSRQETQYF.

This clone has just a few counts. The genes are TRBV28 and TRBJ2-1, with 7 bases fitting TRBD1. Unmatched junction bases numbered 21, after V lost 7 bases and J lost 0 bases. This CDR3 has 20 amino acids. Germline V gene sequence: CDR1 MDHEN, CDR2 SYDVKM. CDR3: CASTGLISLGTVSSYNEQFF. CDR3 DNA sequence: TGTGCCAGCACAGGATTGATTAGCCTCGGGACAGTAAGCTCCTACAATGAGCAGTTCTTC.

The chain links TRBV27 to TRBJ2-2; D perhaps matches TRBD1 (6 bases). The CDR3 extends over 15 amino acids. Trimming removed 5 bases from V and 2 bases from J, with 12 bases in between. The germline V gene has CDR1 MNHEY and CDR2 SMNVEV (reference sequence). The CDR3 coding sequence is TGTGCCAGCAGTGTCCGCAGGGGAAACACCGGGGAGCTGTTTTTT. Its protein is CASSVRRGNTGELFF.

The chain links TRBV6-4 to TRBJ2-3; TRBD1 matches 8 bases. The CDR3 totals 16 residues. Germline CDR1 reads MRHNA; CDR2 reads SNTAGT. Trimming removed 6 bases from V and 1 base from J; junction bases left unmatched: 9. CDR3 amino acids: CASRKSRGPGTDTQYF. The CDR3 DNA sequence: TGTGCCAGCAGAAAATCCAGGGGGCCTGGCACAGATACGCAGTATTTT.

The rearrangement links TRBV4-2 to TRBJ1-4; D is perhaps TRBD1 (5 bases). CDR1 and CDR2 from the germline V gene are LGHNA and YNFKEQ. The CDR3 runs 16 residues. Trimming pared 3 bases from V and 2 bases from J, leaving 13 bases between. The CDR3 is CASSQTAGRTNEKLFF. CDR3 sequence (DNA): TGTGCCAGCAGCCAGACAGCGGGACGGACTAATGAAAAACTGTTTTTT.

This clone was counted between two and nine times. At the DNA level, this CDR3 is encoded by other sequences in the same sample as well. This sequence joins TRBV6-4 and TRBJ1-5; D uncertain. CDR1 and CDR2 (germline): MRHNA, SNTAGT. This CDR3 spans 13 amino acids. Trimming removed 3 bases at V and 1 base at J, with 4 bases between. The CDR3 reads CASSEGSNQPQHF. The CDR3 region has the DNA TGTGCCAGCAGTGAGGGGAGCAATCAGCCCCAGCATTTT.

This clone was counted between two and nine times. This chain uses TRBV4-2 with TRBJ2-2; D is uncertain. The CDR3 loop spans 13 amino acids. Germline V gene data show CDR1 as LGHNA and CDR2 as YNFKEQ. Trimming shortened V by 8 bases and J by 3 bases, and 10 bases separated the two germline ends. This CDR3 is CASQTFDTGELFF. The DNA for the CDR3 is TGTGCCAGCCAAACATTCGACACCGGGGAGCTGTTTTTT.

The chain links TRBV28 to TRBJ1-6; D ambiguous. V dropped 3 bases and J dropped 0 bases, with 21 bases sitting between them. The germline CDR1 and CDR2 sequences are MDHEN and SYDVKM. This CDR3 region has 20 residues. Here the CDR3 reads CASSLSPIDLSSSYNSPLHF. Here the CDR3 DNA reads TGTGCCAGCAGTTTGTCCCCTATCGATCTTTCCAGCTCCTATAATTCACCCCTCCACTTT.

Remarks on this clone: One end of the junction is discordant with germline, which a read error may explain. The CDR3 sequence is CASGLALDRGPPYF. CDR3 sequence (DNA): TGTGCTAGTGGTTTGGCGTTGGACAGGGGGCCCCCTTACTTC. The rearrangement uses TRBV12-5 and TRBJ1-2; 11 bases align to TRBD1. Germline V gene data show CDR1 as LGHNT and CDR2 as FRNRAP. This CDR3 has 14 amino acids. Looking up the rest from reference TRBV12-5 and TRBJ1-2 gives the full variable domain: DARVTQTPRHKVTEMGQEVTMRCQPILGHNTVFWYRQTMMQGLELLAYFRNRAPLDDSGMPKDRFSAEMPDATLATLKIQPSEPRDSAVYFCASGLALDRGPPYFGSGTRLTVV.

The chain has TRBV28 and TRBJ2-7, with D perhaps matching TRBD1 (6 bases). CDR1 MDHEN and CDR2 SYDVKM come from the germline V gene. V lost 5 bases, J lost 5 bases, and 16 bases lay in between. This CDR3 is 14 amino acids long. The CDR3 nucleotides are TGTGCCAGCAGTCTCACCCTCAGGGGAAACGAGCAGTACTTC. It encodes CASSLTLRGNEQYF.

This sequence joins TRBV28 and TRBJ1-1, with a possible D match to TRBD1 (6 bases). This CDR3 contains 15 residues. CDR1 MDHEN and CDR2 SYDVKM come from the germline V gene. Trimming removed 6 bases from V and 0 bases from J, with 14 bases in between. The DNA for the CDR3 is TGTGCCAGCAGGACCTTGGACAGCTTGAACACTGAAGCTTTCTTT. This encodes CASRTLDSLNTEAFF.

V gene TRBV7-8 combines with J gene TRBJ2-1, with 9 bases fitting TRBD2. The CDR3 loop spans 15 amino acids. Unmatched junction bases numbered 13, after V lost 9 bases and J lost 7 bases. The germline V gene has CDR1 SGHVS and CDR2 FQNEAQ. The chain's CDR3 is CASWSGAGGRNEQFF. The DNA of the CDR3 is TGTGCCAGTTGGTCAGGGGCGGGAGGGCGGAATGAGCAGTTCTTC.

The chain carries TRBV18 and TRBJ2-3; TRBD1 matches 7 bases. V lost 0 bases and J lost 2; bases outside the gene matches: 2. Germline V lookup: CDR1 KGHSH, CDR2 LQKENI. The CDR3 has 15 residues. The CDR3 coding sequence is TGTGCCAGCTCACCACCGGGACAGTTCACAGATACGCAGTATTTT. Its translation is CASSPPGQFTDTQYF.

This clone was detected once. J is TRBJ1-1 and V is TRBV29-1, with D perhaps matching TRBD1 (5 bases). Trimming pared 6 bases from V and 4 bases from J, leaving 18 bases between. The CDR3 is made up of 14 amino acids. Germline V lookup: CDR1 SQVTM, CDR2 ANQGSEA. CDR3 region: CSVVWGPQSTEAFF. In DNA, the CDR3 is TGCAGCGTCGTCTGGGGACCTCAAAGCACTGAAGCTTTCTTT.

The chain joins TRBV6-1 to TRBJ2-7; 9 bases match TRBD2. This CDR3 spans 16 amino acids. Looked up from germline, CDR1 is MNHNS and CDR2 is SASEGT. V dropped 2 bases and J dropped 5; count of bases not matched to a gene: 10. In nucleotides, the CDR3 is TGTGCCAGCAGTGAAATTGTTAGCGGGGGCCCTCACGAGCAGTACTTC. Protein: CASSEIVSGGPHEQYF.

The V gene is TRBV27, the J gene TRBJ1-6; D is unclear. CDR3 length: 14 residues. Per germline, CDR1 MNHEY and CDR2 SMNVEV (reference sequence). Trimming pared 8 bases from V and 7 bases from J, leaving 15 bases between. The CDR3: CASGGPKPNSPLHF. The CDR3 region has the DNA TGTGCCAGCGGCGGACCCAAGCCCAATTCACCCCTCCACTTT.

The chain recombines TRBV5-1 with TRBJ1-1; D is perhaps TRBD1 (5 bases). Germline V gives CDR1 SGHRS, CDR2 YFSETQ. V lost 4 bases, J lost 3 bases, and 16 bases lay in between. The CDR3 runs to 15 residues. The CDR3, as DNA: TGCGCCAGCAGCCGACGGGACGGAAAAGACACTGAAGCTTTCTTT. Translated, it gives CASSRRDGKDTEAFF.

A word on this clone: Compared with germline, one end of the junction differs, possibly owing to a read error. The V gene is TRBV7-8, the J gene TRBJ2-7, with 7 positions matching TRBD2. The CDR3 contains 15 residues. Germline V lookup: CDR1 SGHVS, CDR2 FQNEAQ. CDR3 region: CASRITSGTSSEQYF. The CDR3 region has the DNA TGTGCCAGCAGGATCACCAGCGGGACTTCCTCCGAGCAGTACTTC.

V gene TRBV27 combines with J gene TRBJ2-7; tentative D call: TRBD2 (6 bases). With 6 bases removed from V and 0 bases from J, the gap between germline ends came to 12 bases. The CDR3 contains 14 residues. CDR1 is MNHEY, CDR2 SMNVEV, per germline (reference sequence). As DNA, the CDR3 is TGTGCCAGCAGGGGACTGATGAGCTCCTACGAGCAGTACTTC. Translating it yields CASRGLMSSYEQYF.

The chain employs TRBV11-3 and TRBJ2-7, with 7 bases matching TRBD2. This CDR3 is 12 amino acids long. The V gene's germline CDR1 is SGHNT and CDR2 YENEEA. V shed 6 bases, J shed 9 bases, and the junction held 8 bases outside the gene matches. The CDR3 region is CASSPGGGLQYF. The CDR3 DNA is TGTGCCAGCAGTCCTGGGGGGGGTTTGCAGTACTTC.

This clone was counted between two and nine times. This chain connects TRBV1 to TRBJ2-7. TRBV1 is listed as a pseudogene. The CDR3 has 15 residues. DNA of the CDR3: TGCACCAGCAGCCATTTGATACCGTTCTCCTACGAGCAGTACTTC. Translated: CTSSHLIPFSYEQYF.

The chain is built from TRBV27 and TRBJ1-5; the match to TRBD1 covers 10 bases. The ends lost 4 bases at V and 5 bases at J; junction bases unmatched: 5. CDR1 MNHEY and CDR2 SMNVEV come from the germline V gene (reference sequence). This CDR3 region has 15 residues. As DNA, the CDR3 is TGTGCCAGCAGTTCCGATGGGACAGGGGATCAGCCCCAGCATTTT. This encodes CASSSDGTGDQPQHF.

This clone is classed as large. This chain links TRBV19 with TRBJ1-5; D call uncertain. CDR1 and CDR2 from the germline V gene are LNHDA and SQIVND (reference sequence). The length of the CDR3 is 10 residues. V was cut by 6 bases and J by 8 bases, with 5 bases left in between. CDR3 coding DNA: TGTGCCAGTAGCTACGAGCCCCAGCATTTT. Translated: CASSYEPQHF.

V gene TRBV7-9 combines with J gene TRBJ1-2; possibly TRBD1 for D (5 bases). The CDR3 runs 17 residues. Germline V CDR1 and CDR2: SEHNR, FQNEAQ (reference sequence). V shed 5 bases and J shed 2 bases, with 21 bases lying between them. The CDR3 loop reads CASSLLHPGGGNYGYTF. For the CDR3, the DNA is TGTGCCAGCAGCCTCCTACACCCTGGGGGGGGGAACTATGGCTACACCTTC.

The chain combines TRBV11-2 with TRBJ2-1, with D uncertain. The length of the CDR3 is 14 residues. Germline V gene data show CDR1 as SGHAT and CDR2 as FQNNGV. Trimming shortened V by 5 bases and J by 3 bases, and 11 bases separated the two germline ends. The CDR3 here is CASSHLKDYNEQFF. CDR3 bases: TGTGCCAGCAGCCACCTTAAAGACTACAATGAGCAGTTCTTC.

The genes are TRBV10-1 and TRBJ2-1, with 12 bases fitting TRBD2. The V gene end was trimmed by 2 bases and the J gene end by 5 bases; junction bases not matched to a gene: 7. Germline V CDR1 and CDR2: WNHNN, SYGVQD (reference sequence). This CDR3 comprises 17 residues. Here the CDR3 reads CASSETILAGGNNEQFF. The CDR3 region has the DNA TGCGCCAGCAGTGAGACCATACTAGCGGGAGGCAACAATGAGCAGTTCTTC.

V is TRBV7-9 and J is TRBJ1-4, with D maybe TRBD1 (5 bases). Germline CDR1 SEHNR, CDR2 FQNEAQ (reference sequence). V was trimmed by 6 bases and J by 5 bases, leaving 19 bases between them. CDR3 size: 16 residues. The CDR3: CASSLISGTKNEKLFF. For the CDR3, the DNA is TGTGCCAGCAGTTTAATCTCCGGGACCAAAAATGAAAAACTGTTTTTT.

This clone was seen a single time. The chain recombines TRBV27 with TRBJ2-7, with 9 bases lining up with TRBD2. Germline V gene data show CDR1 as MNHEY and CDR2 as SMNVEV (reference sequence). The CDR3 contains 15 residues. V dropped 4 bases and J dropped 2; count of bases not matched to a gene: 6. The CDR3 is CASSSVTSGTYEQYF. The CDR3 DNA reads TGTGCCAGCAGTTCCGTGACTAGCGGAACCTACGAGCAGTACTTC.